These 32 T cell receptor beta chains share one sample of origin, sequenced in a study of control samples from healthy donors and cancer patients. Assay: immunoSEQ multiplex PCR; the TCRdb copy retains only in-frame clones and omits some. In the table there are around 200,000 clones, just under 95% of which are singletons. The sample comprised blood. The source is a middle-aged man in good health.

The J gene is TRBJ1-2, the V gene TRBV5-5; D is ambiguous. Germline V gene sequence: CDR1 SGHKS, CDR2 YYEKEE (reference sequence). The V end lost 0 bases, the J end lost 8 bases, and 14 bases lay between the germline ends. This CDR3 has 14 residues. CDR3 in DNA: TGTGCCAGCAGCTTGGACGCAAACTCGGGCGGCTACACCTTC. This sequence encodes CASSLDANSGGYTF.

The V and J genes are TRBV6-5 and TRBJ1-1, with 8 bases identical to TRBD1. Germline CDR1 and CDR2: MNHEY and SVGAGI. The V and J ends lost 9 bases and 9 bases, in that order; junction bases with no gene match: 6. The CDR3 totals 11 residues. In DNA, the CDR3 is TGTGCCAGTAACAGGGGGGGCCAAGCTTTCTTT. Amino acid sequence: CASNRGGQAFF.

In its sample, this clone was seen a few times. V usage is TRBV3-1 (or the pseudogene TRBV3-2) and J usage is TRBJ2-3; TRBD2 matches at 11 bases. V lost 6 bases and J lost 5; bases outside the gene matches: 10. The CDR3 contains 16 residues. The germline gives CDR1 LGHDT, CDR2 YNNKEL (reference sequence). CDR3 nucleotides: TGTGCCAGCAGGGATACTAGCGGGGGATTTATAGATACGCAGTATTTT. This codes for CASRDTSGGFIDTQYF.

The V gene is TRBV6-5, the J gene TRBJ1-1; a weak D match, TRBD1 (5 bases). CDR1 is MNHEY, CDR2 SVGAGI, per germline. Trimming took 2 bases from V and 7 from J, leaving 14 bases between them. The CDR3 has 14 residues. The CDR3 region is CASSYIQGGDEAFF. The CDR3 coding sequence is TGTGCCAGCAGTTACATCCAGGGCGGGGATGAAGCTTTCTTT.

The chain joins TRBV9 to TRBJ1-3; D uncertain. The ends were cut back, 0 bases at V and 3 bases at J, with 7 bases in the middle. Germline V gene lookup returns CDR1 SGDLS and CDR2 YYNGEE. The CDR3 is 14 residues long. The chain's CDR3 is CASSVEPGGNTIYF. CDR3 coding DNA: TGTGCCAGCAGCGTAGAGCCGGGTGGAAACACCATATATTTT.

The chain links TRBV11-2 to TRBJ2-1; 7 positions agree with TRBD2. V trimming: 4 bases; J trimming: 15 bases; junction bases outside the gene matches: 6. The CDR3 is made up of 11 amino acids. The V gene's germline CDR1 is SGHAT and CDR2 FQNNGV. CDR3 sequence reads: CASSSGTISFF. Here the CDR3 DNA reads TGTGCCAGCAGCTCCGGGACTATCTCGTTCTTC.

This rearrangement joins TRBV5-1 to TRBJ2-3; D is ambiguous. CDR1 and CDR2 from the germline V gene are SGHRS and YFSETQ. V was clipped by 2 bases and J by 4 bases, with 11 bases between them. The CDR3 length is 14 residues. The CDR3 bases are TGCGCCAGCAGCTTCTCGGCCAGACCAGATACGCAGTATTTT. This translates into CASSFSARPDTQYF.

The CDR3 DNA reads TGTGCCAGCAGCCAAGGGGGACAGGGATATACTGAAGCTTTCTTT. This translates into CASSQGGQGYTEAFF. The V call is TRBV3-1 (or the pseudogene TRBV3-2), the J call TRBJ1-1; TRBD1 matches at 9 bases. The length of the CDR3 is 15 residues. V was pared by 1 base and J by 5 bases, with 5 bases of the junction left unmatched. Germline CDR1 LGHDT, CDR2 YNNKEL (reference sequence).

The chain couples TRBV5-1 to TRBJ1-2, with 10 bases matching TRBD1. Germline V gene data show CDR1 as SGHRS and CDR2 as YFSETQ. The CDR3 runs to 13 residues. The ends lost 4 bases at V and 4 bases at J; junction bases unmatched: 1. CDR3 coding DNA: TGCGCCAGCAGCCGGGACAGGGGCTATGGCTACACCTTC. This translates into CASSRDRGYGYTF.

The rearrangement joins TRBV20-1 to TRBJ1-2, with unresolved D. With 3 bases removed from V and 8 bases from J, the gap between germline ends came to 10 bases. CDR1 DFQATT and CDR2 SNEGSKA come from the germline V gene (reference sequence). This CDR3 is 11 amino acids long. The CDR3: CSARFASGYTF. CDR3 coding DNA: TGCAGTGCTAGGTTCGCGAGCGGCTACACCTTC.

The rearrangement joins TRBV5-1 to TRBJ2-7; 7 bases line up with TRBD1. V lost 4 bases to trimming and J lost 2 bases; unmatched junction nucleotides: 6. CDR1 is SGHRS, CDR2 YFSETQ, per germline. The CDR3 consists of 14 residues. The CDR3 DNA reads as TGCGCCAGCAGCATAGGACAGGCCACCTACGAGCAGTACTTC. Amino acid sequence: CASSIGQATYEQYF.

This chain joins TRBV19 and TRBJ1-1; D might be TRBD1 (6 bases). The V and J ends lost 1 base and 6 bases respectively, with 12 bases between them. This CDR3 has 14 amino acids. CDR1 is LNHDA, CDR2 SQIVND, per germline (reference sequence). The CDR3 protein is CASSIGGTLAEAFF. The CDR3 DNA sequence: TGTGCCAGTAGTATAGGGGGGACACTGGCTGAAGCTTTCTTT.

The gene calls are TRBV5-1 and TRBJ1-1; 7 bases fit TRBD1. The CDR3 has 14 amino acids. V lost 6 bases, J lost 1 base, and 6 bases stayed unmatched. CDR1 is SGHRS and CDR2 is YFSETQ in the germline V gene. The CDR3, as DNA: TGCGCCAGCATGAAAGGGACAGCGAACACTGAAGCTTTCTTT. Its protein is CASMKGTANTEAFF.

The chain carries TRBV6-5 and TRBJ2-5, with 7 nucleotides matching TRBD1. CDR1 is MNHEY, CDR2 SVGAGI, per germline. This CDR3 contains 14 residues. The V and J ends lost 7 bases and 1 base, in that order; junction bases with no gene match: 6. CDR3 loop: CASITGDTQETQYF. For the CDR3, the DNA is TGTGCCAGCATTACAGGGGATACCCAAGAGACCCAGTACTTC.

V gene TRBV27 combines with J gene TRBJ1-2; no reliable D call. This CDR3 is built from 16 residues. Germline V gene data show CDR1 as MNHEY and CDR2 as SMNVEV (reference sequence). Trimming stripped 7 bases from V and 8 bases from J, with 26 bases between. For the CDR3, the DNA is TGTGCCAGCACGCGAAATAGCGCCGGGAGGTTAGGGGGCTACACCTTC. This translates into CASTRNSAGRLGGYTF.

This chain connects TRBV19 to TRBJ2-7; D ambiguous. From germline, CDR1 is LNHDA and CDR2 SQIVND (reference sequence). The V end lost 0 bases, the J end lost 2 bases, and 14 bases lay between the germline ends. This CDR3 has 16 amino acids. CDR3 nucleotide sequence: TGTGCCAGTAGTATAGACAAGGAGATCGAAACCTACGAGCAGTACGTC. This gives the protein CASSIDKEIETYEQYV.

J is TRBJ2-5 and V is TRBV6-2 or TRBV6-3; D gene ambiguous. The V gene's germline CDR1 is MNHEY and CDR2 SVGEGT. The CDR3 covers 14 residues. The germline V and J ends were trimmed by 0 bases and 2 bases, with 7 bases remaining between them. The CDR3 DNA reads TGTGCCAGCAGTTACTCCGGCCCTCAAGAGACCCAGTACTTC. Protein: CASSYSGPQETQYF.

The chain recombines TRBV28 with TRBJ1-2; D not certain. This CDR3 is 15 amino acids long. Germline CDR1 reads MDHEN; CDR2 reads SYDVKM. V was trimmed by 2 bases and J by 4 bases, leaving 14 bases between them. The CDR3 loop is CASSLMTGGIYGYTF. CDR3 coding DNA: TGTGCCAGCAGTTTAATGACGGGAGGAATCTATGGCTACACCTTC.

Worth noting for this clone: Germline and junction disagree at one end, which may indicate a read error. The rearrangement links TRBV7-7 to TRBJ2-3; D is tentatively TRBD1 or TRBD2 (6 bases each). Germline V gene lookup returns CDR1 SSHAT and CDR2 FNYEAQ (reference sequence). The CDR3 covers 14 residues. CDR3 in amino acids: CASSRGQSTDTQYF. Here the CDR3 DNA reads TGTGCTAGCAGCCGGGGGCAGAGCACAGATACGCAGTATTTT.

The rearrangement joins TRBV28 to TRBJ1-1; D may be TRBD1 (5 bases). The CDR3 sequence is 14 residues long. In germline, CDR1 is MDHEN, CDR2 SYDVKM. V shed 2 bases and J shed 8 bases, with 15 bases lying between them. As DNA, the CDR3 is TGTGCCAGCAGTTTACAGGGCCCGTTGTCGGAAGCTTTCTTT. It codes for CASSLQGPLSEAFF.

The chain employs TRBV27 and TRBJ2-5; 8 bases fit TRBD1. The CDR3 length is 17 residues. Per the germline V gene, CDR1 is MNHEY and CDR2 is SMNVEV (reference sequence). Trimming took 5 bases from V and 5 from J; bases not matched to a gene: 16. CDR3 sequence reads: CASSTGQGEFGEETQYF. The DNA of the CDR3 is TGTGCCAGCAGTACCGGACAGGGCGAATTTGGTGAGGAGACCCAGTACTTC.

The chain combines TRBV5-1 with TRBJ1-1, with 7 nucleotides matching TRBD1. V was clipped by 2 bases and J by 3 bases; unmatched bases: 7. The CDR3 is 15 amino acids. The germline V gene encodes CDR1 SGHRS and CDR2 YFSETQ. The CDR3 protein is CASSFTGERHTEAFF. CDR3 bases: TGCGCCAGCAGCTTCACAGGGGAGAGACACACTGAAGCTTTCTTT.

This clone has just one count. The rearrangement links TRBV10-3 to TRBJ2-1, with TRBD2 matching 9 bases. There are 17 residues in the CDR3. In germline, CDR1 is ENHRY, CDR2 SYGVKD. J was trimmed by 6 bases and V by 0 bases; bases with no gene match: 9. The CDR3 region is CAISESPAGGLPNEQFF. For the CDR3, the DNA is TGTGCCATCAGTGAGTCTCCAGCGGGGGGACTACCCAATGAGCAGTTCTTC.

Here the CDR3 reads CASSIFDPQPQHF. The CDR3 region has the DNA TGTGCCAGTAGTATTTTTGACCCTCAGCCCCAGCATTTT. V usage is TRBV19 and J usage is TRBJ1-5; D call uncertain. This CDR3 has 13 residues. Trimming left V 3 bases short and J 6 bases short, with 9 bases between. Germline CDR1 reads LNHDA; CDR2 reads SQIVND (reference sequence).

This clone is a singleton in its sample. The chain carries TRBV20-1 and TRBJ1-1; D gene uncertain. V dropped 6 bases and J dropped 2 bases, with 4 bases sitting between them. The CDR3 has 10 amino acids. CDR1 is DFQATT, CDR2 SNEGSKA, per germline (reference sequence). The CDR3 DNA reads TGCAGTGCAGCCAACACTGAAGCTTTCTTT. It is translated as CSAANTEAFF.

This sequence joins TRBV9 and TRBJ1-3; 10 bases line up with TRBD1. CDR1 is SGDLS and CDR2 is YYNGEE in the germline V gene. The trim removed 3 bases at V and 2 bases at J, leaving 2 bases unmatched. The CDR3 has 15 residues. In DNA form, the CDR3 reads TGTGCCAGCAGCGGCGGGACAGGGGCTGGAAACACCATATATTTT. It codes for CASSGGTGAGNTIYF.

The chain uses TRBV27 and TRBJ2-7; TRBD1 matches at 7 bases. Germline V lookup: CDR1 MNHEY, CDR2 SMNVEV (reference sequence). The J segment lost 6 bases and the V segment lost 3 bases, leaving 14 bases of the junction unmatched. The CDR3 loop spans 16 amino acids. The CDR3 DNA follows: TGTGCCAGCAGTTTTCTCCGAATGGGACAGAGTCGCGAGCAGTACTTC. As protein: CASSFLRMGQSREQYF.

The chain has TRBV24-1 and TRBJ1-5; D is unresolved. The length of the CDR3 is 13 residues. Germline assignment: CDR1 KGHDR and CDR2 SFDVKD. The ends were cut back, 4 bases at V and 9 bases at J, with 12 bases in the middle. The CDR3 DNA sequence: TGTGCCACCAGTGAACGACAAATAGGGCCCCAGCATTTT. Translated: CATSERQIGPQHF.

The sample holds one count of this clone. The rearrangement joins TRBV5-1 to TRBJ2-7, with 8 bases lining up with TRBD1. The CDR3 contains 14 residues. Germline CDR1 SGHRS, CDR2 YFSETQ. Unmatched junction bases numbered 3, after V lost 4 bases and J lost 0 bases. The DNA for the CDR3 is TGCGCCAGCAGCCACGGACAGGGCTCCTACGAGCAGTACGTC. It is translated as CASSHGQGSYEQYV.

V is TRBV12-3 or TRBV12-4 and J is TRBJ2-3; TRBD2 might be the D (6 bases). This CDR3 has 13 residues. Trimming took off 8 bases at V and 2 bases at J, with 11 bases between the two ends. This CDR3 reads CASGRRATDTQYF. CDR3 nucleotide sequence: TGTGCCAGCGGGCGGAGGGCCACAGATACGCAGTATTTT.

CDR3 in DNA: TGTGCCAGCAGCTTAAATCGGGAGACCCAGTACTTC. Amino acids: CASSLNRETQYF. The chain carries TRBV11-2 and TRBJ2-5; unclear D gene. Per the germline V gene, CDR1 is SGHAT and CDR2 is FQNNGV. The CDR3 extends over 12 amino acids. Trimming left V 2 bases short and J 5 bases short, with 6 bases between.

The V gene is TRBV28, the J gene TRBJ2-7, with 11 bases fitting TRBD2. Germline CDR1 MDHEN, CDR2 SYDVKM. V trimming: 4 bases; J trimming: 2 bases; junction bases outside the gene matches: 10. The CDR3 length is 17 residues. CDR3 residues: CASSSIRTSGRTYEQYF. CDR3 nucleotides: TGTGCCAGCAGTTCAATTAGGACTAGCGGGCGAACCTACGAGCAGTACTTC.